This TCR beta chain was sequenced in a study of regulatory T cells in long-lasting Graves disease. Study details: Graves' patients, diagnosed recently, had received antithyroid drugs under 3 months.

Indicated time point: newly diagnosed GD, antithyroid drugs for less than 3 months. From RNA extracted from PBMCs, the TCR library was made. Sequencing libraries for TCR beta were prepared with iRepertoire HTBI primers and Arm-PCR of CDR3 regions. TCRdb reprocessed the multiplex PCR reads with MiXCR, giving one entry per CDR3 protein. The table has roughly 360,000 distinct CDR3 sequences, about 12% seen once; the top ten hold approximately 20%. This clonotype was recorded at least ten times. CDR3 size: 15 residues. Germline CDR1 MDHEN, CDR2 SYDVKM. V lost 0 bases to trimming and J lost 6 bases, with 12 bases between them. In addition, the sample was reused for a study of T cells in Graves' hyperthyroidism and ophthalmopathy. That source reports: Each diagnosis drew on symptoms, thyroxine, TRAb, thyroid ultrasound and orbital computed tomography findings. Ophthalmopathy was identified by the model a median roughly six months ahead of onset.

Sample: peripheral blood mononuclear cells (PBMCs), taken at new diagnosis, from a patient treated with antithyroid drugs. The sequence was obtained from a woman between 18 and 29 years old with Graves disease. The chain is built from TRBV28 and TRBJ2-1; D gene unclear. The CDR3 DNA reads as TGTGCCAGCAGTTTATGGCCACTCGAACGCAATGAGCAGTTCTTC. Protein: CASSLWPLERNEQFF.